These 32 T cell receptor beta chains were all obtained from the same sample, sequenced in a study of blood T cell repertoires in COVID-19. Clones were sequenced by immunoSEQ multiplex PCR, and TCRdb holds only the in-frame ones, with some missing. The sample consists of over 400,000 clones, roughly nine tenths of them appearing once. The sample was peripheral blood. The receptors were gathered from a woman in her 50s with COVID-19, enrolled during active disease.

The rearrangement joins TRBV9 to TRBJ1-3, with 7 bases fitting TRBD1. This CDR3 comprises 15 residues. Trimming cost V 4 bases and J 3 bases; bases outside gene matches: 7. Germline V gene sequence: CDR1 SGDLS, CDR2 YYNGEE. CDR3 in amino acids: CASSLGTDDGNTIYF. The CDR3 DNA reads TGTGCCAGCAGCCTCGGGACAGACGATGGAAACACCATATATTTT.

This clone was detected a few times. The rearrangement links TRBV10-3 to TRBJ1-5; 9 positions agree with TRBD1. The germline V gene encodes CDR1 ENHRY and CDR2 SYGVKD. This CDR3 is 13 amino acids long. V trimming: 5 bases; J trimming: 8 bases; junction bases outside the gene matches: 4. The DNA for the CDR3 is TGTGCCATCAGTCGGGACAGGGAAAAGCCCCAGCATTTT. It translates to CAISRDREKPQHF.

This clone appeared once. The chain employs TRBV3-1 (or the pseudogene TRBV3-2) and TRBJ2-1; a weak D match, TRBD2 (5 bases). Germline V gene sequence: CDR1 LGHDT, CDR2 YNNKEL (reference sequence). The CDR3 totals 15 residues. The V gene lost 0 bases and the J gene lost 2 bases, with 8 bases spanning the gap. The CDR3 nucleotides read TGTGCCAGCAGCCAAGACCCGAGGGCCTACAATGAGCAGTTCTTC. Protein: CASSQDPRAYNEQFF.

This clone has more than one count but fewer than ten. The chain has TRBV7-9 and TRBJ1-5; TRBD1 agrees at 9 bases. This CDR3 spans 15 amino acids. V gave up 5 bases and J gave up 5 bases; unmatched junction bases: 7. Germline V gene data show CDR1 as SEHNR and CDR2 as FQNEAQ (reference sequence). This chain's CDR3 is CASSPGGQGYQPQHF. The CDR3 nucleotides read TGTGCCAGCAGCCCGGGCGGACAGGGGTATCAGCCCCAGCATTTT.

V usage is TRBV12-3 or TRBV12-4 and J usage is TRBJ1-4, with D perhaps TRBD1 (6 bases). The CDR3 extends over 11 amino acids. The V gene lost 6 bases and the J gene lost 17 bases, with 16 bases spanning the gap. The CDR3 region is CASRLLGQIFF. The CDR3 DNA reads TGTGCCAGCAGACTTCTTGGACAGATTTTTTTT.

The chain links TRBV27 to TRBJ1-4; D possibly corresponds to TRBD1 (5 bases). CDR1 is MNHEY and CDR2 is SMNVEV in the germline V gene (reference sequence). The CDR3 has 15 amino acids. Trimming pared 1 base from V and 6 bases from J, leaving 12 bases between. CDR3 region: CASSLYGGGDEKLFF. As DNA, the CDR3 is TGTGCCAGCAGTTTATACGGGGGAGGCGATGAAAAACTGTTTTTT.

The J gene is TRBJ1-2, the V gene TRBV24-1; D gene ambiguous. In germline, CDR1 is KGHDR, CDR2 SFDVKD. Trimming removed 0 bases at V and 0 bases at J, with 7 bases between. CDR3 length: 15 amino acids. The CDR3 bases are TGTGCCACCAGTGATTTGGACGGGTCTAACTATGGCTACACCTTC. Translating gives CATSDLDGSNYGYTF.

The sample holds one count of this clone. The chain joins TRBV9 to TRBJ1-1; the D is unclear. The CDR3 spans 14 residues. Germline V CDR1 and CDR2: SGDLS, YYNGEE. The V end was cut by 0 bases, the J end by 2 bases, with 8 bases between. CDR3 region: CASSVEGANTEAFF. In nucleotides, the CDR3 is TGTGCCAGCAGCGTAGAAGGAGCTAACACTGAAGCTTTCTTT. Supplemented by reference TRBV9 and TRBJ1-1, the full variable domain reads DSGVTQTPKHLITATGQRVTLRCSPRSGDLSVYWYQQSLDQGLQFLIQYYNGEERAKGNILERFSAQQFPDLHSELNLSSLELGDSALYFCASSVEGANTEAFFGQGTRLTVV.

The CDR3 is CASSLSTHEGYEQYF. As DNA, the CDR3 is TGTGCCAGCAGCTTATCCACACACGAGGGTTACGAGCAGTACTTC. J is TRBJ2-7 and V is TRBV7-8, with a tentative D call TRBD2 (5 bases). Trimming cost V 2 bases and J 4 bases, with 15 bases left between them. In germline, CDR1 is SGHVS, CDR2 FQNEAQ. This CDR3 region has 15 residues.

J is TRBJ1-1 and V is TRBV21-1; TRBD1, the table's D call, was not compared with the DNA. TRBV21-1 is deemed a pseudogene. The CDR3 runs to 14 residues. CDR3 coding DNA: TGTGCCAGCACCAAAAACAGGGATCGGAGTTCGGCTTTCTTT. Residues: CASTKNRDRSSAFF.

The rearrangement links TRBV5-4 to TRBJ2-2; D is perhaps TRBD1 (6 bases). V was pared by 0 bases and J by 6 bases, with 21 bases between. Looked up from germline, CDR1 is SGHNT and CDR2 is YYREEE (reference sequence). The CDR3 runs to 18 residues. DNA of the CDR3: TGTGCCAGCAGCTTGGGAATTAACAGGGCTGAGATCGCCGGGGAGCTGTTTTTT. Its protein product is CASSLGINRAEIAGELFF.

V gene TRBV9 combines with J gene TRBJ2-6; no clear D. Germline V CDR1 and CDR2: SGDLS, YYNGEE. The CDR3 totals 14 residues. Trimming stripped 3 bases from V and 0 bases from J, with 4 bases between. The CDR3 DNA is TGTGCCAGCAGCGGCAGCTCTGGGGCCAACGTCCTGACTTTC. Residues: CASSGSSGANVLTF.

This clone was observed a handful of times. This chain uses TRBV4-2 with TRBJ2-7; no clear D gene. V gave up 1 base and J gave up 5 bases, with 6 bases separating them. The germline V gene encodes CDR1 LGHNA and CDR2 YNFKEQ. The CDR3 is made up of 12 amino acids. CDR3 coding DNA: TGTGCCAGCAGCCAAGGTCTCGACGAGCAGTACTTC. Residues: CASSQGLDEQYF.

The V gene is TRBV6-5, the J gene TRBJ1-1; maybe TRBD1 (5 bases). V lost 5 bases and J 1 base, leaving 11 bases between the germline ends. The CDR3 spans 14 residues. In germline, CDR1 is MNHEY, CDR2 SVGAGI. CDR3 sequence (DNA): TGTGCCAGCAGTCCCGACAGTCCGAACACTGAAGCTTTCTTT. Translating it yields CASSPDSPNTEAFF.

Here the CDR3 DNA reads TGTGCCAGCATAAGACGGGGGGCGTTGAACACTGAAGCTTTCTTT. Translated: CASIRRGALNTEAFF. The V gene is TRBV27, the J gene TRBJ1-1, with D tentatively TRBD1 (6 bases). This CDR3 has 15 residues. The germline V and J ends were trimmed by 7 bases and 0 bases, with 15 bases remaining between them. Germline V lookup: CDR1 MNHEY, CDR2 SMNVEV (reference sequence).

V usage is TRBV27 and J usage is TRBJ2-1; D uncertain. The length of the CDR3 is 13 residues. V gave up 5 bases and J gave up 6 bases, with 11 bases separating them. Germline values: CDR1 MNHEY, CDR2 SMNVEV (reference sequence). CDR3 sequence (DNA): TGTGCCAGCAGTCTCTTACCCGGCAATGAGCAGTTCTTC. It is translated as CASSLLPGNEQFF.

The chain couples TRBV27 to TRBJ2-3, with unresolved D. Germline V gives CDR1 MNHEY, CDR2 SMNVEV (reference sequence). V was pared by 5 bases and J by 2 bases, with 11 bases between. The CDR3 consists of 14 residues. CDR3 sequence: CASSQDTVTDTQYF. The CDR3 DNA sequence: TGTGCCAGCAGTCAAGACACGGTCACAGATACGCAGTATTTT.

This clone was detected once. This chain uses TRBV5-4 with TRBJ2-5; TRBD2 matches at 13 bases. Trimming removed 1 base from V and 6 bases from J; junction bases left unmatched: 9. Germline CDR1 is SGHNT and CDR2 is YYREEE (reference sequence). The CDR3 length is 17 residues. Written as DNA, the CDR3 is TGTGCCAGCAGCTTGATCGGACTAGCGGGGGTGGGAAAGACCCAGTACTTC. This gives the protein CASSLIGLAGVGKTQYF. Supplemented by reference TRBV5-4 and TRBJ2-5, the full variable domain reads ETGVTQSPTHLIKTRGQQVTLRCSSQSGHNTVSWYQQALGQGPQFIFQYYREEENGRGNFPPRFSGLQFPNYSSELNVNALELDDSALYLCASSLIGLAGVGKTQYFGPGTRLLVL.

This clone occurred once. This chain links TRBV6-5 with TRBJ2-7, with 8 bases fitting TRBD1. Per the germline V gene, CDR1 is MNHEY and CDR2 is SVGAGI. V dropped 6 bases and J dropped 2; count of bases not matched to a gene: 6. The CDR3 totals 14 residues. The CDR3 DNA sequence: TGTGCCAGCAGGCCTGGACAGGGAGCCTACGAGCAGTACTTC. The encoded protein is CASRPGQGAYEQYF.

V usage is TRBV4-2 and J usage is TRBJ1-1; 7 bases agree with TRBD1. The CDR3 totals 14 residues. Germline CDR1 LGHNA, CDR2 YNFKEQ. V lost 5 bases to trimming and J lost 5 bases; unmatched junction nucleotides: 8. The CDR3 DNA reads TGTGCCAGCAGCTCGGACAGGTATTGGACTGAAGCTTTCTTT. Encoded protein: CASSSDRYWTEAFF.

Only one count was recorded for this clone. This sequence joins TRBV3-1 (or the pseudogene TRBV3-2) and TRBJ1-6; no firm D call. The germline CDR1 and CDR2 sequences are LGHDT and YNNKEL (reference sequence). V gave up 1 base and J gave up 6 bases, with 7 bases separating them. The CDR3 contains 14 residues. The CDR3 spells CASSQGHRNSPLHF. CDR3 coding DNA: TGTGCCAGCAGCCAAGGGCATCGTAATTCACCCCTCCACTTT.

The chain recombines TRBV19 with TRBJ2-7; TRBD2 is a possible D gene (6 bases). CDR3 size: 13 residues. Germline values: CDR1 LNHDA, CDR2 SQIVND (reference sequence). V lost 5 bases and J 3 bases, leaving 11 bases between the germline ends. DNA for the CDR3: TGTGCCAGTAGTCCCCCGGGGGACTACGAGCAGTACTTC. Translating gives CASSPPGDYEQYF.

The V and J genes are TRBV7-2 and TRBJ1-2; 10 nucleotides match TRBD1. The CDR3 sequence is 15 residues long. Losses at the gene ends were 7 bases for V and 7 bases for J; bases not matched to a gene: 12. CDR1 is SGHTA, CDR2 FQGNSA, per germline. The DNA for the CDR3 is TGTGCCAGCACCCTAGAGGGACAGGGGTTAAGTGGCTACACCTTC. The encoded protein is CASTLEGQGLSGYTF.

The chain is built from TRBV24-1 and TRBJ1-6; 7 nucleotides line up with TRBD1. CDR3 length: 16 residues. Trimming at V came to 5 bases and at J to 4 bases, leaving 7 bases not matched to a gene. Germline V gene sequence: CDR1 KGHDR, CDR2 SFDVKD. The CDR3 region has the DNA TGTGCCACCAGTGTGGGGACAGATAATTATAATTCACCCCTCCACTTT. It encodes CATSVGTDNYNSPLHF.

The chain uses TRBV5-1 and TRBJ1-4, with a possible D match to TRBD1 (5 bases). Trimming removed 0 bases at V and 5 bases at J, with 17 bases between. This CDR3 spans 17 amino acids. Looked up from germline, CDR1 is SGHRS and CDR2 is YFSETQ. The CDR3 DNA is TGCGCCAGCAGCTTGGGGCGACAGCCCCTATTGAATGAAAAACTGTTTTTT. Protein sequence: CASSLGRQPLLNEKLFF.

The V call is TRBV18, the J call TRBJ1-1; weak D call: TRBD1 (5 bases). V was trimmed by 3 bases and J by 4 bases, leaving 9 bases between them. Germline V gene lookup returns CDR1 KGHSH and CDR2 LQKENI. The CDR3 loop spans 13 amino acids. The CDR3: CASSPGAPTEAFF. CDR3 DNA sequence: TGTGCCAGCTCACCTGGGGCTCCCACTGAAGCTTTCTTT.

V usage is TRBV2 and J usage is TRBJ1-2; perhaps TRBD1 as D (5 bases). In germline, CDR1 is SNHLY, CDR2 FYNNEI. This CDR3 comprises 14 residues. V was cut by 7 bases and J by 1 base, with 13 bases left in between. As DNA, the CDR3 is TGTGCCAGCACTCAACACGACAGTAACTATGGCTACACCTTC. Protein product: CASTQHDSNYGYTF.

CDR3 DNA: TGTGCCTGGAGTGTACGGGAAGCCTACGAGCAGTACTTC. Amino acid sequence: CAWSVREAYEQYF. The chain combines TRBV30 with TRBJ2-7, with D perhaps matching TRBD2 (5 bases). Germline V gene lookup returns CDR1 GTSNPN and CDR2 SVGIG (reference sequence). The CDR3 contains 13 residues. V lost 0 bases and J 2 bases, leaving 8 bases between the germline ends.

The CDR3 coding sequence is TGTGCCAGCAGCGGCTCGCACAGTCGGTACGAGCAGTACTTC. Protein: CASSGSHSRYEQYF. V is TRBV6-5 and J is TRBJ2-7; D not resolved. Trimming took off 6 bases at V and 4 bases at J, with 16 bases between the two ends. CDR1 is MNHEY and CDR2 is SVGAGI in the germline V gene. The CDR3 runs to 14 residues.

V usage is TRBV25-1 and J usage is TRBJ1-1, with TRBD1 matching over 12 bases. Germline-derived CDR1 and CDR2 are MGHDK and SYGVNS. There are 15 residues in the CDR3. V was pared by 10 bases and J by 2 bases, with 8 bases of the junction left unmatched. The CDR3 loop reads CAITSGQGANTEAFF. CDR3 bases: TGTGCCATCACCTCGGGACAGGGGGCCAACACTGAAGCTTTCTTT.

The chain uses TRBV9 and TRBJ2-2, with TRBD1 as a possible D gene (6 bases). CDR1 is SGDLS, CDR2 YYNGEE, per germline. The CDR3 length is 15 residues. V lost 3 bases and J 4 bases, leaving 13 bases between the germline ends. CDR3 in DNA: TGTGCCAGCAGCGAAACAGGGCTGGGCACCGGGGAGCTGTTTTTT. This translates into CASSETGLGTGELFF.

The CDR3 region has the DNA TGCGCCAGCAGCCAAGGAGGAGCTCTAATCTCTGGAAACACCATATATTTT. It encodes CASSQGGALISGNTIYF. V and J are TRBV4-1 and TRBJ1-3, with D unclear. V was shortened by 1 base and J by 0 bases, with 13 bases between the two germline ends. The V gene's germline CDR1 is MGHRA and CDR2 YSYEKL. The CDR3 contains 17 residues.